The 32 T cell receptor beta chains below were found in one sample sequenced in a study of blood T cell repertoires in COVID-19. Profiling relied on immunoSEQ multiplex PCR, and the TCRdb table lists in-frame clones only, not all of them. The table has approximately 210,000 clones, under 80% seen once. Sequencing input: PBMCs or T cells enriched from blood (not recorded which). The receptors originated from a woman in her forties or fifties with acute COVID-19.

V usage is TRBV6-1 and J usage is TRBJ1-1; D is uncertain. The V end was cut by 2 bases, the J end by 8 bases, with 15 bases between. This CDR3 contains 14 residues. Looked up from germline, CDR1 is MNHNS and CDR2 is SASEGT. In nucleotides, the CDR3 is TGTGCCAGCAGTGAACCCGGGAAAACCGTAGAAGCTTTCTTT. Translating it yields CASSEPGKTVEAFF.

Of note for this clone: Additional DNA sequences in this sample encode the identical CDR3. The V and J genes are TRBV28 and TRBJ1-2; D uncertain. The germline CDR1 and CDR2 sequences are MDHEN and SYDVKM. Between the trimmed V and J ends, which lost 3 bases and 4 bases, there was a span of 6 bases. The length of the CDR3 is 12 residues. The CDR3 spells CASSFRGYGYTF. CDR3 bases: TGTGCCAGCAGTTTTCGGGGCTATGGCTACACCTTC.

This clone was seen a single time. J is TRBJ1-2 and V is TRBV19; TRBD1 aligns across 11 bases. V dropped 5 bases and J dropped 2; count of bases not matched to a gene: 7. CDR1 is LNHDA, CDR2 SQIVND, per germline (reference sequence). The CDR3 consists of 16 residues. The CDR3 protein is CASSLTGQGANYGYTF. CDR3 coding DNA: TGTGCCAGTAGTCTCACAGGACAGGGGGCGAACTATGGCTACACCTTC. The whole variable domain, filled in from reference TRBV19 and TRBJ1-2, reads DGGITQSPKYLFRKEGQNVTLSCEQNLNHDAMYWYRQDPGQGLRLIYYSQIVNDFQKGDIAEGYSVSREKKESFPLTVTSAQKNPTAFYLCASSLTGQGANYGYTFGSGTRLTVV.

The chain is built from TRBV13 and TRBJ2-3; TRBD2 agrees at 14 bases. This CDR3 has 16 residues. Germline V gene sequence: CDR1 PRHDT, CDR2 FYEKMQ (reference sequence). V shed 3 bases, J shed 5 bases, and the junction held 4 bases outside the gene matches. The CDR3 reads CASSFPGTSGGDTQYF. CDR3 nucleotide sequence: TGTGCCAGCAGCTTCCCGGGGACTAGCGGGGGAGATACGCAGTATTTT.

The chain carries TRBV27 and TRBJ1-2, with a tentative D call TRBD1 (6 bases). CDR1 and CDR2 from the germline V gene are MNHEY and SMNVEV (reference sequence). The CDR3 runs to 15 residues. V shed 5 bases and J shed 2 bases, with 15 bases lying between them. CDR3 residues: CASSLYRDLNYGYTF. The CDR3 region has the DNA TGTGCCAGCAGTCTCTACAGGGATTTAAACTATGGCTACACCTTC.

The CDR3 region is CATSDAGRGADTQYF. As DNA, the CDR3 is TGTGCCACCAGTGATGCCGGCAGGGGGGCAGATACGCAGTATTTT. The rearrangement joins TRBV24-1 to TRBJ2-3; a weak D match, TRBD1 (7 bases). V lost 3 bases and J 4 bases, leaving 13 bases between the germline ends. The CDR3 is 15 amino acids. CDR1 and CDR2 (germline): KGHDR, SFDVKD.

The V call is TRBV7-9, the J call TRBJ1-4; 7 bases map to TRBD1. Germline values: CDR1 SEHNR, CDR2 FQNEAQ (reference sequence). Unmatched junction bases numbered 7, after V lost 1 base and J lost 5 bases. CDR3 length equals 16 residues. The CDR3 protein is CASSLGAGTVNEKLFF. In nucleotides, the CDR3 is TGTGCCAGCAGCTTAGGGGCCGGGACAGTCAATGAAAAACTGTTTTTT.

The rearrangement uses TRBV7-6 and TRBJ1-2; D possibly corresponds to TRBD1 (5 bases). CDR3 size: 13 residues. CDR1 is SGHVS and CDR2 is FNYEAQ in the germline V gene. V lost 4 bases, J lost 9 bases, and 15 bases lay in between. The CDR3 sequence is CASSSRQSNSYTF. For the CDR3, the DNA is TGTGCCAGCAGCTCTCGACAGAGTAATAGCTACACCTTC.

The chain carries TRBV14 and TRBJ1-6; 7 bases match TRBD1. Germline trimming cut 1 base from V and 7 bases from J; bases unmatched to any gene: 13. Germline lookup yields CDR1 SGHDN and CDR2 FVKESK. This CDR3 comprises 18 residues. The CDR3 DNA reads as TGTGCCAGCAGCCAAGGCTCACCTGGGGACAGTGGGAATTCACCCCTCCACTTT. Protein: CASSQGSPGDSGNSPLHF.

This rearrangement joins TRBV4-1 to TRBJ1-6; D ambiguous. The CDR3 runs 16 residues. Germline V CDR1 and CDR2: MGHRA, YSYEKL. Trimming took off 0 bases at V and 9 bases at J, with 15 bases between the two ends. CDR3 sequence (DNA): TGCGCCAGCAGCCAAGATGGTTTTAGGAGAAGTTCACCCCTCCACTTT. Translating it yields CASSQDGFRRSSPLHF.

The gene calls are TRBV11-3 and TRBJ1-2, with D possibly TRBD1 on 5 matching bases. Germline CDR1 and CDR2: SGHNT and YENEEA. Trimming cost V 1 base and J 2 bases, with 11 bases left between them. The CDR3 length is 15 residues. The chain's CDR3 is CASSLAGGGNYGYTF. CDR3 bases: TGTGCCAGCAGCTTAGCCGGGGGTGGAAACTATGGCTACACCTTC.

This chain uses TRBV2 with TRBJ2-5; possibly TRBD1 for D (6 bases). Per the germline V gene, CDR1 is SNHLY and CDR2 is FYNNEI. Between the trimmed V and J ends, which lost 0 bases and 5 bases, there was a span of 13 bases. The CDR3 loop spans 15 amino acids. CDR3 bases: TGTGCCAGCAGTGAAGCTGAGACAGGCCCTGAGACCCAGTACTTC. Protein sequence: CASSEAETGPETQYF.

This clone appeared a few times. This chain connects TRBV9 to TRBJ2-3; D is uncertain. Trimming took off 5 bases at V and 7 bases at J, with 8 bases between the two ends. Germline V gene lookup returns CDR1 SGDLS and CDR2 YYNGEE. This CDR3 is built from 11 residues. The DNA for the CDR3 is TGTGCCAGCAGGCACGGTAATACGCAGTATTTT. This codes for CASRHGNTQYF.

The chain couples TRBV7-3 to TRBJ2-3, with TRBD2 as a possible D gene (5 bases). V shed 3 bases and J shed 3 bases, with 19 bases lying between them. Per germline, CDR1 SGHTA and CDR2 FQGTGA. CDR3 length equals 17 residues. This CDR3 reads CASSLVSPGTLTDTQYF. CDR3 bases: TGTGCCAGCAGCTTGGTCTCCCCGGGAACCCTGACAGATACGCAGTATTTT.

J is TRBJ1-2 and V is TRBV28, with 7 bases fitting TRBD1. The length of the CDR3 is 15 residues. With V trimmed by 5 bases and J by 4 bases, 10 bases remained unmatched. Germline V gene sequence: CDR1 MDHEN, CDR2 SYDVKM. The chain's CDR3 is CASSPGDSPFYGYTF. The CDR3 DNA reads TGTGCCAGCAGTCCCGGGGACAGCCCCTTCTATGGCTACACCTTC.

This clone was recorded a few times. The CDR3 DNA is TGCGCCAGCAGCCGGAGGGGACTAGCGGGTTACAATGAGCAGTTCTTC. Encoded protein: CASSRRGLAGYNEQFF. The chain has TRBV4-1 and TRBJ2-1; 12 bases are shared with TRBD2. Looked up from germline, CDR1 is MGHRA and CDR2 is YSYEKL. The V and J ends lost 4 bases and 4 bases, in that order; junction bases with no gene match: 5. The length of the CDR3 is 16 residues.

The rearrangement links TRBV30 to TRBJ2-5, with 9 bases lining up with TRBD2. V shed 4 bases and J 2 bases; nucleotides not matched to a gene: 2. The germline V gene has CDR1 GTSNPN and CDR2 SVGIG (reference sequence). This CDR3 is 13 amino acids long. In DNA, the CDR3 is TGTGCCTGGACTAGCGGGGCTCAAGAGACCCAGTACTTC. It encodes CAWTSGAQETQYF.

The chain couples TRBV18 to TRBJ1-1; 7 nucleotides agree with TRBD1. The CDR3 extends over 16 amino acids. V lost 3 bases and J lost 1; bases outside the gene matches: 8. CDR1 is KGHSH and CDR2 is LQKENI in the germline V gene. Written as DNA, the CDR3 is TGTGCCAGCTCACCTCCACAGGGGCTTGGGAACACTGAAGCTTTCTTT. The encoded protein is CASSPPQGLGNTEAFF.

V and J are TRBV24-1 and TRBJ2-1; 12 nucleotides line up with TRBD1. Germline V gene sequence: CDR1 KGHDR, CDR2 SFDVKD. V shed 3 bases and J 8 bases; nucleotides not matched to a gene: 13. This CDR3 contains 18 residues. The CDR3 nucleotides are TGTGCCACCAGTGATCCGGATCCGGGACAGGGGGCTTTGGATGAGCAGTTCTTC. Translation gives CATSDPDPGQGALDEQFF.

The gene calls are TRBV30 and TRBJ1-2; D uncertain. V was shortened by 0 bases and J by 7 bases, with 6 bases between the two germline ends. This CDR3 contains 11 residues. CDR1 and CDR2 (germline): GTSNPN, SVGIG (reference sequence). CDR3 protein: CAWSVPFGYTF. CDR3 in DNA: TGTGCCTGGAGTGTCCCTTTTGGCTACACCTTC.

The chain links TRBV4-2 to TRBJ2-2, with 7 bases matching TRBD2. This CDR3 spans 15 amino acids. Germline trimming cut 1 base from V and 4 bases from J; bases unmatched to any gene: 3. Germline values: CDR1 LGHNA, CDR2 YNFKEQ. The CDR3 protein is CASSQGGGGTGELFF. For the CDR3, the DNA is TGTGCCAGCAGCCAAGGGGGGGGAGGCACCGGGGAGCTGTTTTTT.

The CDR3 DNA reads as TGTGCCACCACGACAGGGGGTGACTATGGCTACACCTTC. Residues: CATTTGGDYGYTF. The V gene is TRBV2, the J gene TRBJ1-2; 9 nucleotides match TRBD1. The germline CDR1 and CDR2 sequences are SNHLY and FYNNEI. Trimming removed 10 bases from V and 3 bases from J; junction bases left unmatched: 6. The CDR3 has 13 amino acids.

The CDR3 region is CASNRDSRYGYTF. Here the CDR3 DNA reads TGTGCCAGTAACCGGGACAGTCGCTATGGCTACACCTTC. The V gene is TRBV19, the J gene TRBJ1-2, with 7 positions matching TRBD1. V was pared by 7 bases and J by 4 bases, with 6 bases of the junction left unmatched. Per the germline V gene, CDR1 is LNHDA and CDR2 is SQIVND (reference sequence). This CDR3 region has 13 residues.

Written as DNA, the CDR3 is TGTGCCAGCAGTTTAAGCGATTGGGCTCCGAGCGGGGGGGTCGACAATGAGCAGTTCTTC. This encodes CASSLSDWAPSGGVDNEQFF. The chain has TRBV28 and TRBJ2-1, with 10 bases aligning to TRBD2. J lost 5 bases, V lost 2 bases, and 18 bases had no gene match. The CDR3 has 20 residues. Germline lookup yields CDR1 MDHEN and CDR2 SYDVKM.

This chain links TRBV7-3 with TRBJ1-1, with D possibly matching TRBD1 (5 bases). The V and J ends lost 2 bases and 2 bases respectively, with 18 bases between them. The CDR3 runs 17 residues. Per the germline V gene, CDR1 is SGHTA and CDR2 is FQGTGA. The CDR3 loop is CASSLLFLGTGNTEAFF. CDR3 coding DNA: TGTGCCAGCAGCTTATTGTTTTTAGGGACTGGAAACACTGAAGCTTTCTTT.

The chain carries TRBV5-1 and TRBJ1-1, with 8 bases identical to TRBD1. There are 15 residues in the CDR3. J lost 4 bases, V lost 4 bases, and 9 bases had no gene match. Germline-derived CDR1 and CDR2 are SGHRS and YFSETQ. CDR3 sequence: CASSDDRGGGTEAFF. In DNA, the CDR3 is TGCGCCAGCAGCGATGACAGGGGTGGTGGCACTGAAGCTTTCTTT.

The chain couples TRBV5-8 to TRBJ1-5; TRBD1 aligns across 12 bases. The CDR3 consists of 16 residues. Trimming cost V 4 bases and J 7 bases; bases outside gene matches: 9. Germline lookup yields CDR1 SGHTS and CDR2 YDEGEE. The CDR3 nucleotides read TGTGCCAGCAGCCTCGGGACAGGGGGCTTCGGGCAGCCCCAGCATTTT. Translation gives CASSLGTGGFGQPQHF.

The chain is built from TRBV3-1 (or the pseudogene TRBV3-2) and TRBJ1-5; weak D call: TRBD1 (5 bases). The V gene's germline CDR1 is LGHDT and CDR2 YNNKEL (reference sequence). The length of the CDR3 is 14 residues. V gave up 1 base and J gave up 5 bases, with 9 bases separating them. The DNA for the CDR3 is TGTGCCAGCAGCCAAGCAGGGAGGGATCAGCCCCAGCATTTT. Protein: CASSQAGRDQPQHF.

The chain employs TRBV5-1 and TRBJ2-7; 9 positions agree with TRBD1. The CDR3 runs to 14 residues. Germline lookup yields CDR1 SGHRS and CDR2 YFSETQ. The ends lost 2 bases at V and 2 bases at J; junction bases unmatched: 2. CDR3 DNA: TGCGCCAGCAGCTTCGACAGGGGGACCTACGAGCAGTACGTC. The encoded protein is CASSFDRGTYEQYV.

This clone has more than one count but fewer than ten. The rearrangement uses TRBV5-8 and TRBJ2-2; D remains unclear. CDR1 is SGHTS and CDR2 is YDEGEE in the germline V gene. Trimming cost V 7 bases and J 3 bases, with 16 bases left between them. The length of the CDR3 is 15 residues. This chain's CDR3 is CASLRRGLDTGELFF. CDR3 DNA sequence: TGTGCCAGCCTCCGACGCGGATTGGACACCGGGGAGCTGTTTTTT.

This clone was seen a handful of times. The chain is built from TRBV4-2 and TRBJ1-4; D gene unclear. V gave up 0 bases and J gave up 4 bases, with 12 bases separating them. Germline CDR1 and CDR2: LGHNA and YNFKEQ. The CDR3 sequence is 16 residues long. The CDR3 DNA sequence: TGTGCCAGCAGCCAAGATAAGTTGGAGTTTAATGAAAAACTGTTTTTT. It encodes CASSQDKLEFNEKLFF.

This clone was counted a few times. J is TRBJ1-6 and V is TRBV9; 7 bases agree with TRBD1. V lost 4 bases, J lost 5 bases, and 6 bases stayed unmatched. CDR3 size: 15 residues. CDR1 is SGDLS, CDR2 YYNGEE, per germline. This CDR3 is CASSPQTGNNSPLHF. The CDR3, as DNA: TGTGCCAGCAGCCCGCAGACAGGGAATAATTCACCCCTCCACTTT.